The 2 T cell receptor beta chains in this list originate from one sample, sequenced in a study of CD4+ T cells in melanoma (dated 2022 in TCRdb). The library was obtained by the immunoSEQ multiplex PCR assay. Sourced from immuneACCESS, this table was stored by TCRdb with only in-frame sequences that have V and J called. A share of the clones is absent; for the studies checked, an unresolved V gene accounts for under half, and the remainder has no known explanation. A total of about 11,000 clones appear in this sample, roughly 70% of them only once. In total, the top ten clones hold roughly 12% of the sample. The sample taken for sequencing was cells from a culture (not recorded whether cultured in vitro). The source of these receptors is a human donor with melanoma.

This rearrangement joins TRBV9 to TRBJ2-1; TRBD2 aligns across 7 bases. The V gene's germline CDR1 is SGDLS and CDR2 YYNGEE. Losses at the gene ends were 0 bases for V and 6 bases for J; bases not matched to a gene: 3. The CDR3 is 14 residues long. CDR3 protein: CASSVAGGTNEQFF. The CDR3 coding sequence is TGTGCCAGCAGCGTAGCGGGGGGAACCAATGAGCAGTTCTTC. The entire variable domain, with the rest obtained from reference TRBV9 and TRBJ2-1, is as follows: DSGVTQTPKHLITATGQRVTLRCSPRSGDLSVYWYQQSLDQGLQFLIQYYNGEERAKGNILERFSAQQFPDLHSELNLSSLELGDSALYFCASSVAGGTNEQFFGPGTRLTVL.

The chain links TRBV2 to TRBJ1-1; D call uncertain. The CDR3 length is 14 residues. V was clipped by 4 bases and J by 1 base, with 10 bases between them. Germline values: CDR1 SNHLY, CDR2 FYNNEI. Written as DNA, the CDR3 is TGTGCCAGCAGTGGGACCGGCGCGAACACTGAAGCTTTCTTT. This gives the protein CASSGTGANTEAFF.